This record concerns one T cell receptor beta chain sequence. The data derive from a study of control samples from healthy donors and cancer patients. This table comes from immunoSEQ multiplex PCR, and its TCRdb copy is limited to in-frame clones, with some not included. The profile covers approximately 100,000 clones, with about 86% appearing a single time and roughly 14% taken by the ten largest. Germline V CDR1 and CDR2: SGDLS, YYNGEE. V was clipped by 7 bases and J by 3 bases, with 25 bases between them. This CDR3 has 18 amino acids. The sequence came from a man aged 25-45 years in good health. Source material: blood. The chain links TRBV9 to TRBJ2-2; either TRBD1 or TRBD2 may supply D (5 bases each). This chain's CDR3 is CASGSQGLKGPDTGELFF. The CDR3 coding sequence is TGTGCCAGCGGGTCACAAGGTCTAAAGGGACCGGACACCGGGGAGCTGTTTTTT.